The following is a TCR beta chain sequence with its context. Its antigen specificity is not known. Base qualities were left out, and no much larger clone turns up one base away. Spanning cysteine to phenylalanine, the CDR3 consists of 15 amino acids. Only the CDR3 portion is preserved as DNA: 45 bases, with reading frame beginning at the first base. Reading the germline V gene (reference sequence) gives CDR1 SGHAT and CDR2 FQDESV. At the junction V is shortened by 8 bases and J by 0 bases; bases outside the gene matches: 8. This specimen belongs to a study of CD8 T cells in ankylosing spondylitis (dated by TCRdb to between 2016 and 2019). Background on the whole study: To find TCR variants linked to disease, the study profiled T cell receptor beta repertoires in ankylosing spondylitis patients and healthy donors. Peripheral blood samples were taken, and synovial fluid was additionally collected from ankylosing spondylitis patients. The whole study cohort included over 85 healthy donors and around 24 ankylosing spondylitis patients.

General study outcomes and caveats: A TCR beta motif made up of several highly homologous amino acid variants appeared to be characteristic of blood from ankylosing spondylitis patients. Some motif variants were previously reported in synovial fluid and blood of reactive arthritis patients, suggesting common disease-initiation mechanisms. The disease-linked clones were reported to be significantly enriched in matched synovial fluid samples from ankylosing spondylitis patients. A CD8+ phenotype was shown by the disease-linked clones, which were found at relatively low frequencies in peripheral blood.

Instrument used: Illumina HiSeq 2500. TCR beta libraries were prepared by quantitative 5'-RACE with molecular barcodes. Processing in the source paper ran as follows. To identify disease-linked TCR variants, a new computational method was used, one built on a probabilistic model of VDJ rearrangement. TCRdb reworked the public reads: Q25 trimming with fastp, MiXCR clone assembly, productive beta chains retained. For every CDR3 protein sequence, its rows merge into one entry that carries the most common genes and DNA. TCRdb, not the authors, supplied the V and J calls. The sample includes fewer than 650,000 distinct CDR3 sequences, with about 13% observed a single time. In total, the top ten clones hold over 6.5% of the sample.

The receptor chain draws on TRBV11-1 and TRBJ1-1, and 8 junction bases match TRBD1. The specimen sequenced was blood, either unsorted or a sorted T cell fraction (not recorded which). This receptor was taken from a male donor with ankylosing spondylitis. The CDR3 sequence is CASEDRDRMNTEAFF. The sequence in DNA is TGTGCCAGCGAGGACAGGGATCGTATGAACACTGAAGCTTTCTTT.